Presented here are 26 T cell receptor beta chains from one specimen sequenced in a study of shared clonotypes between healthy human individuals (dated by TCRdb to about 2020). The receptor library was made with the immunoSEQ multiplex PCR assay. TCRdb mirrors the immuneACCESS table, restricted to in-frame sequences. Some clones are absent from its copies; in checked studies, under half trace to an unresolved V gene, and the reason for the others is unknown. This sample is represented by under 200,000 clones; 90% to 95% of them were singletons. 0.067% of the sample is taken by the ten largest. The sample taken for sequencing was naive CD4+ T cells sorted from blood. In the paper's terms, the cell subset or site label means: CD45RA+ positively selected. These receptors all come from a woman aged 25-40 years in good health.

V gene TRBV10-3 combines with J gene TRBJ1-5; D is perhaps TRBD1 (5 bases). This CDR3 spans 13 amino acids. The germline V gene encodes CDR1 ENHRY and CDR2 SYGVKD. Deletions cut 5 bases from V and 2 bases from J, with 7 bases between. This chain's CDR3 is CAISSQGNQPQHF. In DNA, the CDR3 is TGTGCCATCAGTTCACAGGGCAATCAGCCCCAGCATTTT.

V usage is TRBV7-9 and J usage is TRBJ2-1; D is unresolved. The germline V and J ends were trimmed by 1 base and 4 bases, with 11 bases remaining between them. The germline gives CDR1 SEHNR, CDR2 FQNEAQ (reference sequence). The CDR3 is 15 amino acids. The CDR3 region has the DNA TGTGCCAGCAGCTTAGGAGAGGCCGTATACAATGAGCAGTTCTTC. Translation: CASSLGEAVYNEQFF. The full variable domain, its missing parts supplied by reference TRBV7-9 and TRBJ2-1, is DTGVSQNPRHKITKRGQNVTFRCDPISEHNRLYWYRQTLGQGPEFLTYFQNEAQLEKSRLLSDRFSAERPKGSFSTLEIQRTEQGDSAMYLCASSLGEAVYNEQFFGPGTRLTVL.

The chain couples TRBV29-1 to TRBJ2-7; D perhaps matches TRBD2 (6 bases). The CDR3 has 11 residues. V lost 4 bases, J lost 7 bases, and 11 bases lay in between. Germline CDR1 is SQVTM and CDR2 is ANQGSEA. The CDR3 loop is CSVVRGGEQYF. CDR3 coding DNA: TGCAGCGTTGTTCGTGGGGGGGAGCAGTACTTC.

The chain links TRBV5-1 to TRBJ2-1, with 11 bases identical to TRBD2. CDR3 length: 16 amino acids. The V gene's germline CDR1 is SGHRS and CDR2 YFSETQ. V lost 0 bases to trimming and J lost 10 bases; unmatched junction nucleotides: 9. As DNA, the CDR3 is TGCGCCAGCAGCTTGGCAGGTAGCGGGAGGGCCTTCGAGCAGTTCTTC. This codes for CASSLAGSGRAFEQFF.

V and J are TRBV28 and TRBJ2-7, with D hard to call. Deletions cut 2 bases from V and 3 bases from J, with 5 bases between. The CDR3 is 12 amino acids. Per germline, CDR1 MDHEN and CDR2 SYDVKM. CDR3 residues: CASSLQLYEQYF. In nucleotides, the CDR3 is TGTGCCAGCAGTTTACAGCTCTACGAGCAGTACTTC.

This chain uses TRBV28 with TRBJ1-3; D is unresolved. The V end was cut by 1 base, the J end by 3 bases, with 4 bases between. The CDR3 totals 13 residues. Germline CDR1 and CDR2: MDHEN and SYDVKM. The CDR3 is CASSLSDGNTIYF. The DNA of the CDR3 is TGTGCCAGCAGTTTATCGGATGGAAACACCATATATTTT.

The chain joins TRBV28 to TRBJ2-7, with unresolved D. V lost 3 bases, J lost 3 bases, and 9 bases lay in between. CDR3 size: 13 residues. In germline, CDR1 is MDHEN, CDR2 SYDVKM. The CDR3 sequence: CASSLSEVYEQYF. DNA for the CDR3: TGTGCCAGCAGTTTGTCTGAGGTCTACGAGCAGTACTTC.

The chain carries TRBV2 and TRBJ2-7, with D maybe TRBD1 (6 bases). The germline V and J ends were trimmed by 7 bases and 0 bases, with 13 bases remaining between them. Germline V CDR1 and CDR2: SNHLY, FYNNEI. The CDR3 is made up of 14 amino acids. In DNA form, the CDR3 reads TGTGCCAGCAATACCGGGACATTCTCCTACGAGCAGTACTTC. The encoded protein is CASNTGTFSYEQYF.

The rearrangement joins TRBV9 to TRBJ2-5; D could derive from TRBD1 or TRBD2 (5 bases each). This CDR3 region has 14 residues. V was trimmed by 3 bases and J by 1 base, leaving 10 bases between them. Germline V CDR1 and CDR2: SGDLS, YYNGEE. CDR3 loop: CASSATGTQETQYF. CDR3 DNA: TGTGCCAGCAGCGCAACCGGGACCCAAGAGACCCAGTACTTC.

CDR3 bases: TGTGCCAGCAGTTTAATGGAAACCGAGCAGTACTTC. It translates to CASSLMETEQYF. J is TRBJ2-5 and V is TRBV28; D is uncertain. The J call may be wrong; the DNA end is better matched by TRBJ2-7. Germline V gives CDR1 MDHEN, CDR2 SYDVKM. This CDR3 comprises 12 residues.

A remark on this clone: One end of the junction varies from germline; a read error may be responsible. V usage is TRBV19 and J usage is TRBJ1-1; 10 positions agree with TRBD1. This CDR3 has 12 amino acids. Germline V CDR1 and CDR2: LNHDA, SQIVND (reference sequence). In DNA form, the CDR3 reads TGTGCCAGTAGTATCAGGGACAGGGGAACCGTCTTT. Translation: CASSIRDRGTVF.

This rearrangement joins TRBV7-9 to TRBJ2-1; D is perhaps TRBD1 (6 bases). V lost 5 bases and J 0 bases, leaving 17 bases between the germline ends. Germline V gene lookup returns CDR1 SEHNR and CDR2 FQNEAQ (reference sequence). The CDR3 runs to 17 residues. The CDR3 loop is CASSRRGGISSYNEQFF. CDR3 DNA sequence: TGTGCCAGCAGCCGAAGAGGGGGAATCAGCTCCTACAATGAGCAGTTCTTC. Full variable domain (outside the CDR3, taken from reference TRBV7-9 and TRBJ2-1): DTGVSQNPRHKITKRGQNVTFRCDPISEHNRLYWYRQTLGQGPEFLTYFQNEAQLEKSRLLSDRFSAERPKGSFSTLEIQRTEQGDSAMYLCASSRRGGISSYNEQFFGPGTRLTVL.

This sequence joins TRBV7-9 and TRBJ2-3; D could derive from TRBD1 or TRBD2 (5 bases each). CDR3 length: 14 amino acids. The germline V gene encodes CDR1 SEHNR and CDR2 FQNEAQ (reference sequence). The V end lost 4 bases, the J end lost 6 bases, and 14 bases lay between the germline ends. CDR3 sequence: CASSWDGTRDTQYF. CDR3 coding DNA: TGTGCCAGCAGCTGGGACGGAACCAGGGATACGCAGTATTTT.

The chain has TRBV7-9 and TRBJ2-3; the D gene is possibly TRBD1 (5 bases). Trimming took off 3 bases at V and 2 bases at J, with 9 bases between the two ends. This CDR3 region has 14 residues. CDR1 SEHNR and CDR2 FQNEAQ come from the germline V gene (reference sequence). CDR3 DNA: TGTGCCAGCAGCTTGACAGTCTCCACAGATACGCAGTATTTT. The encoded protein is CASSLTVSTDTQYF.

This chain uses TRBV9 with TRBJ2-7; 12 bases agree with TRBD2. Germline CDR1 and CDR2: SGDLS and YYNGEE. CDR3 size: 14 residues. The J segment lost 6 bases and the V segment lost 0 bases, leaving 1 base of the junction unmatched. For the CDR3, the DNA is TGTGCCAGCAGCGTAGCGGGACTAGCGGGCGAGCAGTACTTC. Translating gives CASSVAGLAGEQYF.

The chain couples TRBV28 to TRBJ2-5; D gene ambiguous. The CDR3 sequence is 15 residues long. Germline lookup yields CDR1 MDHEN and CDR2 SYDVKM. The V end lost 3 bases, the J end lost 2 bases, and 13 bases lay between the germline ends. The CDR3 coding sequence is TGTGCCAGCAGTTTCGGTTTGCAACAGCAAGAGACCCAGTACTTC. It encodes CASSFGLQQQETQYF. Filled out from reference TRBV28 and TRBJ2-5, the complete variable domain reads DVKVTQSSRYLVKRTGEKVFLECVQDMDHENMFWYRQDPGLGLRLIYFSYDVKMKEKGDIPEGYSVSREKKERFSLILESASTNQTSMYLCASSFGLQQQETQYFGPGTRLLVL.

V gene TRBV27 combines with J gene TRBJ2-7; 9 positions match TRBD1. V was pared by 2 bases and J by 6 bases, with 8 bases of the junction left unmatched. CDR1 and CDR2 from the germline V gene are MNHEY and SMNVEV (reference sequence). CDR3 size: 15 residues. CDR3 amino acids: CASSLLGQGVIEQYF. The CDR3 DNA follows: TGTGCCAGCAGTTTACTGGGACAGGGTGTTATCGAGCAGTACTTC.

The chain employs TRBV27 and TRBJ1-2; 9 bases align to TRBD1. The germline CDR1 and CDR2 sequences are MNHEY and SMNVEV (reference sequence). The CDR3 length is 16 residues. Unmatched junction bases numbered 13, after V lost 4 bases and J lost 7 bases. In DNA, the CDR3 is TGTGCCAGCAGTTCTGGACAGGGGTTGGATCACTCTGGCTACACCTTC. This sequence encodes CASSSGQGLDHSGYTF.

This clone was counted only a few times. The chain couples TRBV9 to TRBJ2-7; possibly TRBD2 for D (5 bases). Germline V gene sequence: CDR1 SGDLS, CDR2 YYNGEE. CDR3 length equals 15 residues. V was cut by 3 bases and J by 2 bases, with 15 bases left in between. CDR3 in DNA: TGTGCCAGCAGCGCCCTCACTAGTAACGCCTACGAGCAGTACTTC. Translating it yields CASSALTSNAYEQYF. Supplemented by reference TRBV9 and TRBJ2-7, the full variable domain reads DSGVTQTPKHLITATGQRVTLRCSPRSGDLSVYWYQQSLDQGLQFLIQYYNGEERAKGNILERFSAQQFPDLHSELNLSSLELGDSALYFCASSALTSNAYEQYFGPGTRLTVT.

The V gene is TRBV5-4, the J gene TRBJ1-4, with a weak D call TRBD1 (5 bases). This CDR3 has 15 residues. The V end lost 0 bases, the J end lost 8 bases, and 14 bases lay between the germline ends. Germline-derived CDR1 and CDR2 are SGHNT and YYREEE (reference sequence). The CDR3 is CASSLGSGTTEKLFF. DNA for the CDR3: TGTGCCAGCAGCTTGGGTTCGGGGACCACGGAAAAACTGTTTTTT.

CDR3 amino acids: CAISELYEQYF. CDR3 sequence (DNA): TGTGCCATCAGTGAGCTCTACGAGCAGTACTTC. The chain is built from TRBV10-3 and TRBJ2-5; D uncertain. Near its end, the DNA agrees better with TRBJ2-7, so the J call may be wrong. The germline CDR1 and CDR2 sequences are ENHRY and SYGVKD. CDR3 length: 11 amino acids.

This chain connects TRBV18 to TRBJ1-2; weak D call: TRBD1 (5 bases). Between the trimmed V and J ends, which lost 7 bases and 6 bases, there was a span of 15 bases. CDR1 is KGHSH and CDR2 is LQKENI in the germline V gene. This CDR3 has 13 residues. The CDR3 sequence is CASFPIVGDGYTF. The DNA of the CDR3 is TGTGCCAGCTTCCCGATTGTAGGGGATGGCTACACCTTC.

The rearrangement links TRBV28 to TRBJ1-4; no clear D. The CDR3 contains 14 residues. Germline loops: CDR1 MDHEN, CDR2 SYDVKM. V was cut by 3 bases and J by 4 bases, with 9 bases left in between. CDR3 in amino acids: CASSFAVNNEKLFF. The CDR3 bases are TGTGCCAGCAGTTTCGCGGTCAATAATGAAAAACTGTTTTTT. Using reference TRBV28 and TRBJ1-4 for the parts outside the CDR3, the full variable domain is DVKVTQSSRYLVKRTGEKVFLECVQDMDHENMFWYRQDPGLGLRLIYFSYDVKMKEKGDIPEGYSVSREKKERFSLILESASTNQTSMYLCASSFAVNNEKLFFGSGTQLSVL.

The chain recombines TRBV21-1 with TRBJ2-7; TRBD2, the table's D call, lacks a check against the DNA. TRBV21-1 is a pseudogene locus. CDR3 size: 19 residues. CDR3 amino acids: CASSKDPELAGGPTYEQYF. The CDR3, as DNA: TGTGCCAGCAGCAAAGACCCGGAACTAGCGGGAGGGCCGACCTACGAGCAGTACTTC.

CDR3 region: CASSEAPLGNTIYF. The CDR3, as DNA: TGTGCCAGCAGCGAGGCTCCTCTCGGAAACACCATATATTTT. The V call is TRBV9, the J call TRBJ1-3; D gene unclear. The CDR3 is made up of 14 amino acids. Germline CDR1 and CDR2: SGDLS and YYNGEE. Trimming pared 3 bases from V and 4 bases from J, leaving 11 bases between.

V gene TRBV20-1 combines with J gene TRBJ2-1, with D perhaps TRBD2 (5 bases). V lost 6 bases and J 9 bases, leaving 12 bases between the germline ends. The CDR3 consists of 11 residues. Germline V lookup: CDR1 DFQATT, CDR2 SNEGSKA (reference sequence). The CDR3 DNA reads TGCAGTGCGGGGAGAAGCGGTGAGCAGTTCTTC. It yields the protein CSAGRSGEQFF.